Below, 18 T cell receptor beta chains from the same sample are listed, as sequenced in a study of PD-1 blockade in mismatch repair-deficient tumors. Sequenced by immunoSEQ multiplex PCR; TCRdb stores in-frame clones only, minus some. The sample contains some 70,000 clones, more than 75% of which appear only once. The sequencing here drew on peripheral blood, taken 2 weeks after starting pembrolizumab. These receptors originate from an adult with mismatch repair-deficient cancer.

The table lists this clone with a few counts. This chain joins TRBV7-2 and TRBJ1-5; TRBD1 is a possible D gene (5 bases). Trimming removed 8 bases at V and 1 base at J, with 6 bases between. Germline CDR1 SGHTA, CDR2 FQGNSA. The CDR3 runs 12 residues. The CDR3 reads CASGGSNQPQHF. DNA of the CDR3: TGTGCCAGCGGGGGGAGCAATCAGCCCCAGCATTTT. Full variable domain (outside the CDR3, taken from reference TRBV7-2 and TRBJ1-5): GAGVSQSPSNKVTEKGKDVELRCDPISGHTALYWYRQSLGQGLEFLIYFQGNSAPDKSGLPSDRFSAERTGGSVSTLTIQRTQQEDSAVYLCASGGSNQPQHFGDGTRLSIL.

The CDR3 nucleotides are TGTGCCAGCAGCTTAGGGCCTAACAATGAGCAGTTCTTC. This encodes CASSLGPNNEQFF. The rearrangement joins TRBV5-6 to TRBJ2-1, with D hard to call. V was clipped by 2 bases and J by 5 bases, with 8 bases between them. The CDR3 runs 13 residues. Looked up from germline, CDR1 is SGHDT and CDR2 is YYEEEE.

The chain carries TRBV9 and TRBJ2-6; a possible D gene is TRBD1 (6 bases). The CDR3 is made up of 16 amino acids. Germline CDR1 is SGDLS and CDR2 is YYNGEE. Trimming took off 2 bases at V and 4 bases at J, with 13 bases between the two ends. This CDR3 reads CASSVHRVQGANVLTF. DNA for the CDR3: TGTGCCAGCAGCGTTCACAGGGTGCAGGGGGCCAACGTCCTGACTTTC.

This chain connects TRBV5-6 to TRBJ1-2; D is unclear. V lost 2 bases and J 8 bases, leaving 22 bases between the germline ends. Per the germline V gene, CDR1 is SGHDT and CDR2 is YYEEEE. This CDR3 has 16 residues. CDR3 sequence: CASSFGGPTGVQGYTF. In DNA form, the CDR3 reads TGTGCCAGCAGCTTCGGTGGACCCACCGGCGTACAGGGCTACACCTTC.

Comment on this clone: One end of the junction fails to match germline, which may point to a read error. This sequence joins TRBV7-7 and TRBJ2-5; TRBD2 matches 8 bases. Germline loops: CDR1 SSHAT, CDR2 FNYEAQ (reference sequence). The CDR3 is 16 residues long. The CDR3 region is CASSLGTSGGRETQYF. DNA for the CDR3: TGTGCTAGCAGCTTGGGAACTAGCGGAGGGCGGGAGACCCAGTACTTC.

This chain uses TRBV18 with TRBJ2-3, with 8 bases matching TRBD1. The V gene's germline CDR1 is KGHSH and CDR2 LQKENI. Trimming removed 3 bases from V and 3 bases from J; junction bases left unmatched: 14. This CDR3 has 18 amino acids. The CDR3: CASSPPGSGGFGTDTQYF. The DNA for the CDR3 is TGTGCCAGCTCACCCCCCGGATCAGGGGGCTTCGGGACAGATACGCAGTATTTT.

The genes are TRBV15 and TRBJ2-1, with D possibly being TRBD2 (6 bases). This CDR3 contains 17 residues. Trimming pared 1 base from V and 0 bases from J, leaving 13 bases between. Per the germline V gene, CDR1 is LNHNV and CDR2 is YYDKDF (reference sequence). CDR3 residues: CATSRVGVGGSYNEQFF. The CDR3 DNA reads TGTGCCACCAGCAGAGTTGGGGTGGGAGGCTCCTACAATGAGCAGTTCTTC.

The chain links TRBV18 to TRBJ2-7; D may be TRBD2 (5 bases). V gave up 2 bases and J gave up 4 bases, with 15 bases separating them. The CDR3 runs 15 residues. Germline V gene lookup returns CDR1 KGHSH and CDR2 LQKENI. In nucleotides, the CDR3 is TGTGCCAGCTCACCAGCCCTGGGTAGAGGGTACGAGCAGTACTTC. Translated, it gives CASSPALGRGYEQYF.

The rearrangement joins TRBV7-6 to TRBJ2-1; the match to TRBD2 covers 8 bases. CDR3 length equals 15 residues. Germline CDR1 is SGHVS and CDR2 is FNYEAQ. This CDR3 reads CALPNSGNSYNEQFF. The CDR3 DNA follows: TGTGCTCTGCCCAATAGCGGGAACTCCTACAATGAGCAGTTCTTC.

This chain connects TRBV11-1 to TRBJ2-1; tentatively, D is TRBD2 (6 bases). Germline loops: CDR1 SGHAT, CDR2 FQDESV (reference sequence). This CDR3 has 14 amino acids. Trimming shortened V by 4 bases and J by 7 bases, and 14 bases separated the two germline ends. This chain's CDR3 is CASSYRASENEQFF. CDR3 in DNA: TGTGCCAGCAGCTACCGGGCTAGCGAAAATGAGCAGTTCTTC. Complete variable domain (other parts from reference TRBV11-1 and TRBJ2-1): EAEVAQSPRYKITEKSQAVAFWCDPISGHATLYWYRQILGQGPELLVQFQDESVVDDSQLPKDRFSAERLKGVDSTLKIQPAELGDSAMYLCASSYRASENEQFFGPGTRLTVL.

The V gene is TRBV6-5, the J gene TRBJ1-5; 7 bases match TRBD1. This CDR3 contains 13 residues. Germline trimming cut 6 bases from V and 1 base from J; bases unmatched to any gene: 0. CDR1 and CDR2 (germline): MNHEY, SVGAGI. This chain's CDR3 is CASRQGSNQPQHF. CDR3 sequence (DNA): TGTGCCAGCAGACAGGGGAGCAATCAGCCCCAGCATTTT.

The CDR3 is CASSGGREIEQYF. CDR3 in DNA: TGTGCCAGCAGTGGGGGCAGGGAGATCGAGCAGTACTTC. The rearrangement uses TRBV2 and TRBJ2-7; D tentatively fits TRBD1 or TRBD2 (5 bases each). Trimming pared 4 bases from V and 6 bases from J, leaving 13 bases between. Germline-derived CDR1 and CDR2 are SNHLY and FYNNEI. The CDR3 runs to 13 residues.

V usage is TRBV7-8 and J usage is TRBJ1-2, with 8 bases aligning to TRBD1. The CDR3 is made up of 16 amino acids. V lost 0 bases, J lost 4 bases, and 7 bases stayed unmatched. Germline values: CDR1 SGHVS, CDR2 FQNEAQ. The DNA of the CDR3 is TGTGCCAGCAGCTTAGCTCTCCAGGGGGCAGTCTATGGCTACACCTTC. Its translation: CASSLALQGAVYGYTF.

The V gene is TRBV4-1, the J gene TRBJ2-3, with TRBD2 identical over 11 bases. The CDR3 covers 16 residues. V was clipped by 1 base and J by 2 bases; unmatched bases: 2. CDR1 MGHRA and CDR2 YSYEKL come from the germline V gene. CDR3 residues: CASSQGLAGNTDTQYF. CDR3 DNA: TGCGCCAGCAGCCAAGGACTAGCGGGGAACACAGATACGCAGTATTTT.

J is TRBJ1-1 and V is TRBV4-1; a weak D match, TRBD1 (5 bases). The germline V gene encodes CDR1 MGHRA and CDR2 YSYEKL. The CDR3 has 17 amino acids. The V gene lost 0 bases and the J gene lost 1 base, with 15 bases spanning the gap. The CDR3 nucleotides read TGCGCCAGCAGCCAAGATCGCAGGGAGGTTAGGAACACTGAAGCTTTCTTT. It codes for CASSQDRREVRNTEAFF.

CDR3 sequence: CASSLSLSGAEQFF. CDR3 bases: TGTGCCAGCAGCTTGAGTTTGTCGGGTGCCGAGCAGTTCTTC. V usage is TRBV7-2 and J usage is TRBJ2-1; D remains ambiguous. The germline CDR1 and CDR2 sequences are SGHTA and FQGNSA. V lost 3 bases and J 10 bases, leaving 16 bases between the germline ends. The CDR3 has 14 residues.

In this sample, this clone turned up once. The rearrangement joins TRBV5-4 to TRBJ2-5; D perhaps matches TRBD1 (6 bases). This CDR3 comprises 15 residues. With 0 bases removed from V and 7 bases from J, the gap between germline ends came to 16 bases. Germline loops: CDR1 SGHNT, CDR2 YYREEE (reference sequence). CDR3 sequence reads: CASSLVTGGTATQYF. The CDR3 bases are TGTGCCAGCAGCTTGGTGACAGGAGGCACGGCGACCCAGTACTTC. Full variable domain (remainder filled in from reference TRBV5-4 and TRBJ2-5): ETGVTQSPTHLIKTRGQQVTLRCSSQSGHNTVSWYQQALGQGPQFIFQYYREEENGRGNFPPRFSGLQFPNYSSELNVNALELDDSALYLCASSLVTGGTATQYFGPGTRLLVL.

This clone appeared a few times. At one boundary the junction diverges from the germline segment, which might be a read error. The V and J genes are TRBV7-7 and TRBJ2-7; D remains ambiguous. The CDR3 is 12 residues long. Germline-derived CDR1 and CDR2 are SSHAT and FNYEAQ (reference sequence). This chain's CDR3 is CASSSLPYEQYF. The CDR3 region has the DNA TGTGCTAGCAGCTCCTTACCCTACGAGCAGTACTTC. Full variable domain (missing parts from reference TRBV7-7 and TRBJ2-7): GAGVSQSPRYKVTKRGQDVTLRCDPISSHATLYWYQQALGQGPEFLTYFNYEAQPDKSGLPSDRFSAERPEGSISTLTIQRTEQRDSAMYRCASSSLPYEQYFGPGTRLTVT.